This is a list of T cell receptor beta chains from one sample in a study of graft-versus-host responses after intestinal transplantation. This table comes from immunoSEQ multiplex PCR, and its TCRdb copy is limited to in-frame clones, with some not included. The profile covers some 55,000 clones, with 75% to 95% appearing a single time and less than 6.5% taken by the ten largest. This sample comprised PBMCs, obtained 662 days after intestinal transplant. These receptors all come from a human patient who received an intestinal transplant, so some T cells may come from the graft donor. Each CDR3 is given with its conserved first and last residue. D genes are given only for firm matches. Part of the rows lack a size; the others show once, few, many or a class for expanded clones.

NA	TRBV7-9	TRBJ1-2	NA	CASSLLQENYGYTF	TGTGCCAGCAGCTTATTACAGGAAAACTATGGCTACACCTTC
NA	TRBV27	TRBJ2-3	NA	CASSWRGGTDTQYF	TGTGCCAGCAGTTGGAGGGGGGGCACAGATACGCAGTATTTT
NA	TRBV11-2	TRBJ1-5	NA	CASSESNQPQHF	TGTGCCAGCAGCGAGAGCAATCAGCCCCAGCATTTT
NA	TRBV19	TRBJ1-3	NA	CASSIESTAGNTIYF	TGTGCCAGTAGTATTGAGTCGACAGCTGGAAACACCATATATTTT
NA	TRBV10-3	TRBJ1-5	once	CAISESMAQPQHF	TGTGCCATCAGTGAGTCGATGGCTCAGCCCCAGCATTTT
NA	TRBV5-1	TRBJ1-2	NA	CASSTAQGNYGYTF	TGCGCCAGCAGCACCGCACAGGGCAACTATGGCTACACCTTC
NA	TRBV6-1	TRBJ1-2	once	CASSEGGVNYGYTF	TGTGCCAGCAGTGAAGGAGGGGTTAACTATGGCTACACCTTC
NA	TRBV4-2	TRBJ1-1	NA	CASSQETVNTEAFF	TGTGCCAGCAGCCAAGAGACGGTGAACACTGAAGCTTTCTTT
NA	TRBV15	TRBJ1-1	NA	CATSRDGMNTEAFF	TGTGCCACCAGCAGAGATGGGATGAACACTGAAGCTTTCTTT
NA	TRBV11-2	TRBJ1-2	NA	CASSYGQSRRGYTF	TGTGCCAGCAGCTATGGACAGTCGAGAAGGGGCTACACCTTC
TRBD2	TRBV2	TRBJ2-1	NA	CASRPLRGGYYNEQFF	TGTGCCAGCAGGCCCTTGCGCGGGGGGTATTACAATGAGCAGTTCTTC
NA	TRBV27	TRBJ1-1	NA	CASRNPRAEAFF	TGTGCCAGCCGTAATCCGAGGGCTGAAGCTTTCTTT
TRBD1	TRBV5-5	TRBJ1-2	NA	CASSGDRLGPYGYTF	TGTGCCAGCAGCGGGGACAGGTTGGGGCCTTATGGCTACACCTTC
NA	TRBV7-9	TRBJ1-5	NA	CASSLAGNNQPQHF	TGTGCCAGCAGCTTAGCGGGGAATAATCAGCCCCAGCATTTT
NA	TRBV18	TRBJ1-1	NA	CASSPLEGRGNTEAFF	TGTGCCAGCTCACCATTGGAGGGTCGGGGGAACACTGAAGCTTTCTTT
TRBD2	TRBV7-9	TRBJ2-1	NA	CASSPRAGGSSYNEQFF	TGTGCCAGCAGCCCCAGGGCGGGGGGGAGCTCCTACAATGAGCAGTTCTTC
NA	TRBV20-1	TRBJ2-1	NA	CSASDNEQFF	TGCAGTGCTAGCGACAATGAGCAGTTCTTC
TRBD1	TRBV7-9	TRBJ1-2	few	CASSSGTGFYGYTF	TGTGCCAGCAGCTCCGGGACAGGATTCTATGGCTACACCTTC
NA	TRBV6-5	TRBJ2-3	NA	CASTGRRTDTQYF	TGTGCCAGCACCGGGAGACGCACAGATACGCAGTATTTT
NA	TRBV5-1	TRBJ2-5	NA	CASSLGEMYGETQYF	TGCGCCAGCAGCTTAGGTGAGATGTACGGAGAGACCCAGTACTTC
NA	TRBV7-9	TRBJ1-4	NA	CASSFVGSNEKLFF	TGTGCCAGCAGCTTTGTGGGGTCTAATGAAAAACTGTTTTTT
NA	TRBV2	TRBJ1-4	NA	CASTRPEGEKLFF	TGTGCCAGCACACGGCCGGAGGGGGAAAAACTGTTTTTT
TRBD1	TRBV4-2	TRBJ2-5	NA	CASSQDRGPETQYF	TGTGCCAGCAGCCAAGACAGGGGGCCAGAGACCCAGTACTTC
TRBD2	TRBV5-1	TRBJ2-1	NA	CASTLSGGVNEQFF	TGCGCCAGCACCCTCAGCGGGGGTGTCAATGAGCAGTTCTTC
TRBD1	TRBV25-1	TRBJ1-1	NA	CASSADRGWDTEAFF	TGTGCCAGCAGTGCGGACAGGGGTTGGGACACTGAAGCTTTCTTT
TRBD1	TRBV6-1	TRBJ2-7	NA	CASSEGGQGYEQYF	TGTGCCAGCAGTGAAGGAGGACAGGGCTACGAGCAGTACTTC
NA	TRBV7-9	TRBJ2-7	NA	CASSLKTVSHPYEQYF	TGTGCCAGCAGCTTGAAAACAGTTTCCCATCCCTACGAGCAGTACTTC
NA	TRBV5-1	TRBJ2-3	NA	CASSSRDLNTDTQYF	TGCGCCAGCAGCTCCCGGGACTTAAACACAGATACGCAGTATTTT
NA	TRBV6-1	TRBJ2-1	NA	CASSHGRGLDEQFF	TGTGCCAGCAGCCACGGGCGGGGCTTGGATGAGCAGTTCTTC